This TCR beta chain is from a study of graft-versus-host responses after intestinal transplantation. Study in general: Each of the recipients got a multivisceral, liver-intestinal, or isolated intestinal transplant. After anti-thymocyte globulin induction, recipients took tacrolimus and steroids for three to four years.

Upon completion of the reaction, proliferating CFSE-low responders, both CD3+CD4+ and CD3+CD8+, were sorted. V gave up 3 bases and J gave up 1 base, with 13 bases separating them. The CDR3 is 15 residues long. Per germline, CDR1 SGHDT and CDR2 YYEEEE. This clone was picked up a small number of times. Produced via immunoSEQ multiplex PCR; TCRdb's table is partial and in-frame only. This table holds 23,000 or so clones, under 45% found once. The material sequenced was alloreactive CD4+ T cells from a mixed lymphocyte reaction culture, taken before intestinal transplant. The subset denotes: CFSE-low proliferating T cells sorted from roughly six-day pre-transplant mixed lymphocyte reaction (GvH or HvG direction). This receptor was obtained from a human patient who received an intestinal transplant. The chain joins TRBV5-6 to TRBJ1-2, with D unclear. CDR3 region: CASSSIGRLNYGYTF. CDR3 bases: TGTGCCAGCAGCTCGATCGGTAGACTTAACTATGGCTACACCTTC.